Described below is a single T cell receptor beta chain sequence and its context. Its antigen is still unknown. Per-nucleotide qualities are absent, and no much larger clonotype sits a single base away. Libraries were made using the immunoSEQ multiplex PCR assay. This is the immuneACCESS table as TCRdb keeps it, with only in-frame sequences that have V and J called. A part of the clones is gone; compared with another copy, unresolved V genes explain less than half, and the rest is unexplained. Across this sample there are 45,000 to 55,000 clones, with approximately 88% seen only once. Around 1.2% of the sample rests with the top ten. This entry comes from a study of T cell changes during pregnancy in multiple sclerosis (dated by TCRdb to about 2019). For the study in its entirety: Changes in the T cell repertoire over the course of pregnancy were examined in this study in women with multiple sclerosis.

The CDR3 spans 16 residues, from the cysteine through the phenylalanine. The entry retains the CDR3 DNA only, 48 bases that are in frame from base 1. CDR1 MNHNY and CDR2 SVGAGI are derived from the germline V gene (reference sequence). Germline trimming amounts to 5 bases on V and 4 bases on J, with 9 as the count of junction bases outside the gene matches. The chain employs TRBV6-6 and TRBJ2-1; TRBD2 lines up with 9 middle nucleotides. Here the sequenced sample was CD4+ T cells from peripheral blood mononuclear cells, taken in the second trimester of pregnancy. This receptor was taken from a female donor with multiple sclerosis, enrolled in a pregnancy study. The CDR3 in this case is CASSPPPSGDYNEQFF. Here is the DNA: TGTGCCAGCAGTCCTCCCCCTAGCGGGGATTACAATGAGCAGTTCTTC.